Reported below is one TCR beta chain. Data came from immunoSEQ multiplex PCR; TCRdb stores just in-frame clones and leaves some out. The sample records hundreds of thousands of clones, about 87% being singletons. Treatment denoted: roughly 20 received Ad26.COV2.S at low or high dose, single or two shots; several received placebo; per-sample allocation not given. At day 63 after the first vaccine or placebo injection, samples were drawn. This Boston cohort included adults aged 18-55 years. This specimen comes from a study of Ad26.COV2.S vaccination and SARS-CoV-2 variants. The specimen was peripheral blood, collected in a trial of Ad26.COV2.S vaccine versus placebo. The clonotype was recovered from a person between 18 and 59 years old who received the Ad26.COV2.S COVID-19 vaccine or a placebo.

CDR3 loop: CASIQLGGELFF. The CDR3 region has the DNA TGTGCCAGCATCCAGTTAGGCGGGGAGCTGTTTTTT. The V and J genes are TRBV7-2 and TRBJ2-2; the D is unclear. Germline lookup yields CDR1 SGHTA and CDR2 FQGNSA. The CDR3 has 12 amino acids. V lost 7 bases to trimming and J lost 7 bases, with 10 bases between them. The complete variable domain, with remaining parts taken from reference TRBV7-2 and TRBJ2-2, reads GAGVSQSPSNKVTEKGKDVELRCDPISGHTALYWYRQSLGQGLEFLIYFQGNSAPDKSGLPSDRFSAERTGGSVSTLTIQRTQQEDSAVYLCASIQLGGELFFGEGSRLTVL.